This TCR beta chain was recorded in a study of T cells in localized non-small cell lung cancer. The V and J ends lost 6 bases and 0 bases respectively, with 9 bases between them. Germline CDR1 and CDR2: LGHNA and YNFKEQ. The CDR3 covers 13 residues. Study-wide findings and caveats: Sequencing, confined to only one tumor region, leaves heterogeneity possible.

Repertoires were generated with immunoSEQ multiplex PCR, while TCRdb's copy carries only in-frame clones and drops some. The table records more than 2,500 clones, under 30% of them present only once. This clone was seen a few times. No antigen is known for it. The sequences come from lung tumor tissue, collected before any cancer treatment. This TCR came from a female donor of 60 years or more with stage II squamous cell lung carcinoma. The rearrangement joins TRBV4-2 to TRBJ2-7; D might be TRBD1 (5 bases). CDR3 protein: CASSSTDSYEQYF. In nucleotides, the CDR3 is TGTGCCAGCAGTTCGACAGACTCCTACGAGCAGTACTTC.